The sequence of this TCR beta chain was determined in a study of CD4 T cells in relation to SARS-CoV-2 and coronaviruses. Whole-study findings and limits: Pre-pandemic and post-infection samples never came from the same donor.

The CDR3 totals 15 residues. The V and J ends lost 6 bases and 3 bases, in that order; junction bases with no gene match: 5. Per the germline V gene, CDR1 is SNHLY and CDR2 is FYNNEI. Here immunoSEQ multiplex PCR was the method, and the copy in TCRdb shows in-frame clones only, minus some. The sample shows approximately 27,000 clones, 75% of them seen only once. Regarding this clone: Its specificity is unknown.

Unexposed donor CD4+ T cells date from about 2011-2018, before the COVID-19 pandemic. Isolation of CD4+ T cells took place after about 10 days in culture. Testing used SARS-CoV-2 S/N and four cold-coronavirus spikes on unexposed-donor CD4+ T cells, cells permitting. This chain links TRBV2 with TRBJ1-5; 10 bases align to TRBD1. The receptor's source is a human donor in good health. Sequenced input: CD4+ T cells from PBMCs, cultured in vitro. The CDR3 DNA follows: TGTGCCAGCAGCGACAGGGGGCCCCACAATCAGCCCCAGCATTTT. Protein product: CASSDRGPHNQPQHF.